The 9 T cell receptor beta chains presented below share a single source sample, sequenced in a study of OX40 agonist ivuxolimab in advanced cancers. Generated by immunoSEQ multiplex PCR, the TCRdb table keeps only in-frame clones and is missing some. The profile covers 70,000 to 85,000 clones, with approximately 90% appearing a single time and approximately 0.7% taken by the ten largest. The sample was CD4+ or CD8+ T cells sorted from blood, taken in a trial of the OX40 agonist ivuxolimab. The receptors derive from an adult with an advanced solid tumor such as melanoma, head and neck, liver or kidney cancer.

This clone has more than one count but fewer than ten. The V call is TRBV5-1, the J call TRBJ1-2, with 9 positions matching TRBD1. Losses at the gene ends were 4 bases for V and 4 bases for J; bases not matched to a gene: 8. Germline V gene sequence: CDR1 SGHRS, CDR2 YFSETQ. This CDR3 region has 15 residues. CDR3 sequence reads: CASSPRQGEVYGYTF. In nucleotides, the CDR3 is TGCGCCAGCAGCCCTAGACAGGGGGAGGTCTATGGCTACACCTTC.

The gene calls are TRBV19 and TRBJ2-4; D is possibly TRBD1 (5 bases). Germline CDR1 reads LNHDA; CDR2 reads SQIVND (reference sequence). There are 15 residues in the CDR3. Trimming removed 3 bases from V and 1 base from J, with 10 bases in between. CDR3 amino acids: CASSIAGSAKNIQYF. The CDR3, as DNA: TGTGCCAGTAGTATTGCAGGGTCGGCCAAAAACATTCAGTACTTC.

The chain employs TRBV2 and TRBJ1-6; the D is unclear. Trimming pared 4 bases from V and 8 bases from J, leaving 12 bases between. CDR1 and CDR2 (germline): SNHLY, FYNNEI. This CDR3 region has 14 residues. The CDR3 nucleotides are TGTGCCAGCAGTGCTTGGGGTCGGGATTCACCCCTCCACTTT. Its translation is CASSAWGRDSPLHF.

The gene calls are TRBV28 and TRBJ2-1, with D perhaps given as TRBD1 or TRBD2 (6 bases each). V was trimmed by 2 bases and J by 4 bases, leaving 12 bases between them. The CDR3 has 15 residues. CDR1 MDHEN and CDR2 SYDVKM come from the germline V gene. The CDR3: CASSLGGGEYNEQFF. The DNA for the CDR3 is TGTGCCAGCAGTTTAGGGGGCGGGGAATACAATGAGCAGTTCTTC. Full variable domain (rest looked up from reference TRBV28 and TRBJ2-1): DVKVTQSSRYLVKRTGEKVFLECVQDMDHENMFWYRQDPGLGLRLIYFSYDVKMKEKGDIPEGYSVSREKKERFSLILESASTNQTSMYLCASSLGGGEYNEQFFGPGTRLTVL.

The rearrangement links TRBV28 to TRBJ2-4; possible D gene TRBD1, 7 bases. This CDR3 has 13 residues. Germline CDR1 and CDR2: MDHEN and SYDVKM. V lost 4 bases, J lost 6 bases, and 10 bases lay in between. CDR3 sequence reads: CASSSQGGNIQYF. CDR3 DNA sequence: TGTGCCAGCAGTTCCCAGGGGGGAAACATTCAGTACTTC. Complete variable domain (other parts from reference TRBV28 and TRBJ2-4): DVKVTQSSRYLVKRTGEKVFLECVQDMDHENMFWYRQDPGLGLRLIYFSYDVKMKEKGDIPEGYSVSREKKERFSLILESASTNQTSMYLCASSSQGGNIQYFGAGTRLSVL.

V usage is TRBV18 and J usage is TRBJ2-3, with D perhaps being TRBD1 or TRBD2 (5 bases each). Trimming pared 2 bases from V and 6 bases from J, leaving 9 bases between. The length of the CDR3 is 13 residues. Per germline, CDR1 KGHSH and CDR2 LQKENI. For the CDR3, the DNA is TGTGCCAGCTCACCAACCGAGGGGGATACGCAGTATTTT. The encoded protein is CASSPTEGDTQYF.

The J gene is TRBJ1-1, the V gene TRBV5-4; no clear D gene. The CDR3 is made up of 14 amino acids. Germline V CDR1 and CDR2: SGHNT, YYREEE (reference sequence). V was trimmed by 0 bases and J by 5 bases, leaving 11 bases between them. DNA of the CDR3: TGTGCCAGCAGCTTGGTTAAGGGTCAAACTGAAGCTTTCTTT. Its protein product is CASSLVKGQTEAFF. The whole variable domain, filled in from reference TRBV5-4 and TRBJ1-1, reads ETGVTQSPTHLIKTRGQQVTLRCSSQSGHNTVSWYQQALGQGPQFIFQYYREEENGRGNFPPRFSGLQFPNYSSELNVNALELDDSALYLCASSLVKGQTEAFFGQGTRLTVV.

The V and J genes are TRBV7-9 and TRBJ2-7; D is undetermined. Germline V lookup: CDR1 SEHNR, CDR2 FQNEAQ (reference sequence). V was clipped by 3 bases and J by 3 bases, with 9 bases between them. The CDR3 has 13 residues. CDR3 loop: CASSLPQNYEQYF. The CDR3 region has the DNA TGTGCCAGCAGCTTGCCACAGAACTACGAGCAGTACTTC.

V usage is TRBV12-5 and J usage is TRBJ1-2; D is possibly TRBD1 (5 bases). Trimming took off 2 bases at V and 3 bases at J, with 13 bases between the two ends. The CDR3 has 15 residues. From germline, CDR1 is LGHNT and CDR2 FRNRAP. CDR3 DNA sequence: TGTGCTAGTGGTTTGTTCGGACAAGACTACTATGGCTACACCTTC. This codes for CASGLFGQDYYGYTF. Drawing the rest from reference TRBV12-5 and TRBJ1-2, the complete variable domain is DARVTQTPRHKVTEMGQEVTMRCQPILGHNTVFWYRQTMMQGLELLAYFRNRAPLDDSGMPKDRFSAEMPDATLATLKIQPSEPRDSAVYFCASGLFGQDYYGYTFGSGTRLTVV.